This TCR beta chain was obtained from a study of blood T cell repertoires in COVID-19. Libraries were prepared by immunoSEQ multiplex PCR; TCRdb keeps only in-frame clonotypes and omits some of them. Here the sample spans roughly 250,000 clones, about 85% being singletons. CDR3 length: 18 residues. CDR1 is SGHAT, CDR2 FQNNGV, per germline. V dropped 5 bases and J dropped 0; count of bases not matched to a gene: 6. Material: PBMCs or T cells enriched from blood (not recorded which). The V call is TRBV11-2, the J call TRBJ2-6; 11 bases line up with TRBD1. This receptor was taken from a woman aged 45 to 65 who had recovered from COVID-19. The CDR3 region is CASSMRGTGGSGANVLTF. CDR3 bases: TGTGCCAGCAGCATGAGGGGGACAGGGGGCTCTGGGGCCAACGTCCTGACTTTC.